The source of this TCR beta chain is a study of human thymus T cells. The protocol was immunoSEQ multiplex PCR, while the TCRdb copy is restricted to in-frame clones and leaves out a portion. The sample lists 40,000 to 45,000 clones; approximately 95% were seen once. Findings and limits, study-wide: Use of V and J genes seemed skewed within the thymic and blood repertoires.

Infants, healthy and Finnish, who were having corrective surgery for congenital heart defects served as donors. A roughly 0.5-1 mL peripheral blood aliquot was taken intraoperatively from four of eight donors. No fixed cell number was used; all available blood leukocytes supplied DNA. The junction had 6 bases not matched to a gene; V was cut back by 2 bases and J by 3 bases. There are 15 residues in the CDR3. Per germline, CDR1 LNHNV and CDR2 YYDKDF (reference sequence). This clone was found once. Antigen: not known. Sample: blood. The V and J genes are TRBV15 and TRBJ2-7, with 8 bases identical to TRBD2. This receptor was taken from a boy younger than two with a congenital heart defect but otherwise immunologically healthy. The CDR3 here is CATSRPGGGLYEQYF. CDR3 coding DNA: TGTGCCACCAGCAGACCGGGGGGGGGACTCTACGAGCAGTACTTC.